The sequence of this T cell receptor (beta chain) was determined in a study of regulatory T cells in long-lasting Graves disease. Study-level findings and limits: Lower TCR diversity was seen in persistent Graves' patients than in newly diagnosed ones. TRBV28 was favored in persistent disease, as were TRBJ1-2 and TRBJ2-5.

This clonotype was detected ten times or more. Its antigen is unidentified. The CDR3 covers 18 residues. V lost 2 bases to trimming and J lost 5 bases; unmatched junction nucleotides: 12. Construction of the TCR beta libraries employed iRepertoire HTBI primers in conjunction with Arm-PCR of CDR3 regions. TCRdb passed the multiplex PCR reads through MiXCR, listing each CDR3 protein once. The sample yields about 540,000 distinct CDR3 sequences, approximately 13% seen once. Noted time point: newly diagnosed GD, antithyroid drugs for less than 3 months. Generation of the TCR library employed RNA extracted from PBMCs. This same sample was also part of a study on T cells in Graves' hyperthyroidism and ophthalmopathy.

This rearrangement joins TRBV12-3 or TRBV12-4 to TRBJ2-2; 9 positions agree with TRBD2. The sequence was collected from a man younger than 40 with Graves disease. The sequenced sample was peripheral blood mononuclear cells (PBMCs), obtained at new diagnosis, from a patient treated with antithyroid drugs. CDR3 sequence (DNA): TGTGCCAGCAGTTTACCCGGCGGGGGGGGAGGGGGAACCGGGGAGCTGTTTTTT. Translated: CASSLPGGGGGGTGELFF.